A selection of T cell receptor beta chains follows, all from one sample in a study of cytomegalovirus exposure and HLA in healthy donors. TCRdb's table, derived via immunoSEQ multiplex PCR, lists solely in-frame clones and lacks some. This sample yields some 180,000 clones, of which about 9.4% are seen a single time; approximately 1.5% belongs to the top ten. The sequenced sample consisted of PBMCs. The source is a woman aged 25-40 years in good health and CMV-seropositive. Each CDR3 is given with its conserved first and last residue.

v_call: TRBV18; j_call: TRBJ1-1; cdr3_aa: CASSLFRDRYTEAFF
v_call: TRBV30; j_call: TRBJ1-3; cdr3_aa: CAWMRQGFFSGNTIYF
v_call: TRBV5-1; j_call: TRBJ2-7; cdr3_aa: CASSLGQANEQYF
v_call: TRBV18; j_call: TRBJ2-7; cdr3_aa: CASSPPPLAGGNPYEQYF
v_call: TRBV11-2; j_call: TRBJ2-2; cdr3_aa: CASSHRGWDTGELFF
v_call: TRBV29-1; j_call: .; cdr3_aa: CSGRTQVNEQYF
v_call: TRBV7-9; j_call: TRBJ2-1; cdr3_aa: CASSFASGGEEQFF
v_call: TRBV30; j_call: TRBJ2-1; cdr3_aa: CAWTLAGVGNEQFF
v_call: TRBV23-1; j_call: TRBJ2-5; cdr3_aa: CATVGRETQYF
v_call: TRBV7-9; j_call: TRBJ2-3; cdr3_aa: CASSLNSEGTDTQYF
v_call: TRBV6-6; j_call: TRBJ1-2; cdr3_aa: CASRGGGGYTF
v_call: TRBV5-1; j_call: TRBJ2-3; cdr3_aa: CASSLELAGTDTQYF
v_call: TRBV9; j_call: TRBJ1-2; cdr3_aa: CASSVDVLWGDGNYGYTF
v_call: TRBV4-1; j_call: TRBJ2-7; cdr3_aa: CASSHGWEQYF
v_call: TRBV7-9; j_call: TRBJ1-2; cdr3_aa: CASSLAALPGYTF
v_call: TRBV5-4; j_call: TRBJ2-3; cdr3_aa: CASSPESGTTDTQYF
v_call: TRBV6-6; j_call: TRBJ2-1; cdr3_aa: CASSLLAGGLNEQFF
v_call: TRBV5-1; j_call: TRBJ1-5; cdr3_aa: CASSRKDPGEEPQNF
v_call: TRBV5-1; j_call: TRBJ2-2; cdr3_aa: CASSLKPSNTGELFF
v_call: TRBV4-1; j_call: TRBJ1-2; cdr3_aa: CASSQVEMAANYGYTF
v_call: TRBV5-1; j_call: TRBJ2-3; cdr3_aa: CASSSTGEVGTDTQYF
v_call: TRBV5-4; j_call: TRBJ1-2; cdr3_aa: CASSLAGTGASRSYGYTF
v_call: TRBV2; j_call: TRBJ2-5; cdr3_aa: CASSGTLGETQYF
v_call: TRBV7-9; j_call: TRBJ2-3; cdr3_aa: CASSLAVTSVRTDTQYF